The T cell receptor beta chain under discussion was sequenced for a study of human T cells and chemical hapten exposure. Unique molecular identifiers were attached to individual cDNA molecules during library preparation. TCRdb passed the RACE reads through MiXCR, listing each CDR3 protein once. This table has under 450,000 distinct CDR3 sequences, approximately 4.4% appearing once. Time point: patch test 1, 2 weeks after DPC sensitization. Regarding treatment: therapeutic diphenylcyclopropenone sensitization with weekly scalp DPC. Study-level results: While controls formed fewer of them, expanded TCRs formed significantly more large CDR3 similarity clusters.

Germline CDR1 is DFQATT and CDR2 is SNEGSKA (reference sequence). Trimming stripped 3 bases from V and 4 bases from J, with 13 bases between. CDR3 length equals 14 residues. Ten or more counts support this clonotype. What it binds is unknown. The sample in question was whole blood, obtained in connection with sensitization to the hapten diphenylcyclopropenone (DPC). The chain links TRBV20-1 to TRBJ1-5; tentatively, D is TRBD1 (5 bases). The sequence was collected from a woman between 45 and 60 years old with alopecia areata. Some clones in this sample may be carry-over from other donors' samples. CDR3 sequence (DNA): TGCAGTGCTAGGATGCAGGGCTGGAATCAGCCCCAGCATTTT. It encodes CSARMQGWNQPQHF.